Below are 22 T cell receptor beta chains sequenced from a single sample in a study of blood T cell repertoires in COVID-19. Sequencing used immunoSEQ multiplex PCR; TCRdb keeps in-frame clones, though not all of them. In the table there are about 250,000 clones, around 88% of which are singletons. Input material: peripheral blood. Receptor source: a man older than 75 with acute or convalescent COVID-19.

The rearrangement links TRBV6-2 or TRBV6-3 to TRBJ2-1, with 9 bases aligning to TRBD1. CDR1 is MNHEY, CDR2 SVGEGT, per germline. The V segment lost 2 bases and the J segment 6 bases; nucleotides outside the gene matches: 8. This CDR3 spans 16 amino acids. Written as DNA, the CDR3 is TGTGCCAGCAGTTACCGTGGACAGGGGAGTGCCAATGAGCAGTTCTTC. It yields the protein CASSYRGQGSANEQFF.

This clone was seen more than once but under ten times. CDR3 loop: CASRSDRSRYEQYF. The CDR3, as DNA: TGTGCCAGCAGATCGGACAGGTCGAGGTACGAGCAGTACTTC. This chain joins TRBV6-5 and TRBJ2-7, with 7 bases lining up with TRBD1. The CDR3 runs 14 residues. The V segment lost 6 bases and the J segment 4 bases; nucleotides outside the gene matches: 9. CDR1 is MNHEY, CDR2 SVGAGI, per germline.

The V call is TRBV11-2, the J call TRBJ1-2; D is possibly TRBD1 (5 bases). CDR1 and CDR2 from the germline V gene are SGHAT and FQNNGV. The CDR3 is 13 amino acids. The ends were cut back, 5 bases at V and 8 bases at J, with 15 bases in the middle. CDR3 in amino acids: CASSAATGVGYTF. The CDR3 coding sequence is TGTGCCAGCAGCGCCGCAACAGGAGTAGGCTACACCTTC.

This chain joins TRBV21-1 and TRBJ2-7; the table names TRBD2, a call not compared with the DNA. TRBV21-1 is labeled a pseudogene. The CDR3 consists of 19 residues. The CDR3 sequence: CASSKGPGGLAGGSYEQYF. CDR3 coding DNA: TGTGCCAGCAGCAAAGGACCTGGAGGACTAGCGGGAGGGTCCTACGAGCAGTACTTC.

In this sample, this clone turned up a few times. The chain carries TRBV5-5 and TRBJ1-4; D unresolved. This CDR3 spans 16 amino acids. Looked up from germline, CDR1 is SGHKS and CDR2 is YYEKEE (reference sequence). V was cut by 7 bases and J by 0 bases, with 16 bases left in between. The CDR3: CASANRPFATNEKLFF. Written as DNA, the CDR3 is TGTGCCAGCGCGAACAGACCCTTTGCAACTAATGAAAAACTGTTTTTT.

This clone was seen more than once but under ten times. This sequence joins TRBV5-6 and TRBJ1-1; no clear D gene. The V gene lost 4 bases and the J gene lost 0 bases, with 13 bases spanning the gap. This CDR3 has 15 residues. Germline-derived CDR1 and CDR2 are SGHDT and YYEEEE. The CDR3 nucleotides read TGTGCCAGCAGCGTTATAAACAGCCTGAACACTGAAGCTTTCTTT. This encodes CASSVINSLNTEAFF.

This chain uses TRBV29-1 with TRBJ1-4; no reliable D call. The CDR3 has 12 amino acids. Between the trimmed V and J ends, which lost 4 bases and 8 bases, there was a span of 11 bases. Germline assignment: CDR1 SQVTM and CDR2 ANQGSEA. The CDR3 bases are TGCAGCGTTGCGATATTCGGGGAAAAACTGTTTTTT. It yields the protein CSVAIFGEKLFF.

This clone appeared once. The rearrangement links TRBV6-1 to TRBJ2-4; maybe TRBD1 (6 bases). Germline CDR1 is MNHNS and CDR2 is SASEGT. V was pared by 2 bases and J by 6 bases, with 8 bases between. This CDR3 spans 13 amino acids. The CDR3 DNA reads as TGTGCCAGCAGTGAACCAGGGGTAAACATTCAGTACTTC. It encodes CASSEPGVNIQYF.

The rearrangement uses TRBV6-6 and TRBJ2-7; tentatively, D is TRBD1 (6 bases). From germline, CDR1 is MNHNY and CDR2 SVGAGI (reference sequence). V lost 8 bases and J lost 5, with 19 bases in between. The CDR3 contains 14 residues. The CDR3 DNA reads TGTGCCAGCGTTAACCGTCAGGGACAAAACGAGCAGTACTTC. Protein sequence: CASVNRQGQNEQYF.

The CDR3, as DNA: TGTGCCAGCAGCTTGCGTACAGAGAACACTGAAGCTTTCTTT. This gives the protein CASSLRTENTEAFF. The chain recombines TRBV5-4 with TRBJ1-1; the D is unclear. The CDR3 loop spans 14 amino acids. Trimming cost V 1 base and J 1 base, with 8 bases left between them. The germline V gene has CDR1 SGHNT and CDR2 YYREEE (reference sequence).

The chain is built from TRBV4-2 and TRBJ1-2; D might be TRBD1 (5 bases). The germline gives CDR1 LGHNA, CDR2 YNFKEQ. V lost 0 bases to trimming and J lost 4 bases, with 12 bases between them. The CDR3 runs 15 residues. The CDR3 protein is CASSQDWRDPYGYTF. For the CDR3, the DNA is TGTGCCAGCAGCCAAGATTGGCGGGACCCCTATGGCTACACCTTC.

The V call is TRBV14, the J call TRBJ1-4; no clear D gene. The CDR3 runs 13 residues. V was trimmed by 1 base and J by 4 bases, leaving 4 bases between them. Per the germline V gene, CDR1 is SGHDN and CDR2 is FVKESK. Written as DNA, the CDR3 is TGTGCCAGCAGCCAAGGCTATAATGAAAAACTGTTTTTT. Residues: CASSQGYNEKLFF.

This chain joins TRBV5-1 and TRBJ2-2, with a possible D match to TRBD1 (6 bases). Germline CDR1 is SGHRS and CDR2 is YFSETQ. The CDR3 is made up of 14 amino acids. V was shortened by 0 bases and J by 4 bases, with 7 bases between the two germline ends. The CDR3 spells CASSLGDITGELFF. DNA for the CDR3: TGCGCCAGCAGCTTGGGGGACATCACCGGGGAGCTGTTTTTT.

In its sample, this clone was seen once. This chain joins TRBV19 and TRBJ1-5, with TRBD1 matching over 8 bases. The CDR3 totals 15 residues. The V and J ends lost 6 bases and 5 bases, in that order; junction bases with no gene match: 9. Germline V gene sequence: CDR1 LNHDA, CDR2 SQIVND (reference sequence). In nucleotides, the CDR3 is TGTGCCAGTAGCAAAGACAGGGGAGTAGATCAGCCCCAGCATTTT. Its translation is CASSKDRGVDQPQHF.

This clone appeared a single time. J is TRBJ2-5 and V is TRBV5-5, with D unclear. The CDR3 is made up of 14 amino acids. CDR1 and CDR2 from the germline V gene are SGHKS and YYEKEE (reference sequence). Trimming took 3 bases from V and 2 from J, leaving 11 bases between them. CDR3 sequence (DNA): TGTGCCAGCAGCTCACGAACTATACAAGAGACCCAGTACTTC. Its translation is CASSSRTIQETQYF.

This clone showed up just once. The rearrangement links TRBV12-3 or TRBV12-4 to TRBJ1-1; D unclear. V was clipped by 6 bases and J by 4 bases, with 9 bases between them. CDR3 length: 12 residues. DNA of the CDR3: TGTGCCAGCAGGCATAGATTCACTGAAGCTTTCTTT. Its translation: CASRHRFTEAFF.

Written as DNA, the CDR3 is TGTGCCAGCAGTGCGAGGGGGCAGGGGGCCAAAAACATTCAGTACTTC. It translates to CASSARGQGAKNIQYF. The genes are TRBV2 and TRBJ2-4, with 7 bases identical to TRBD1. This CDR3 comprises 16 residues. CDR1 and CDR2 (germline): SNHLY, FYNNEI. Trimming at V came to 4 bases and at J to 1 base, leaving 7 bases not matched to a gene. Looking up the rest from reference TRBV2 and TRBJ2-4 gives the full variable domain: EPEVTQTPSHQVTQMGQEVILRCVPISNHLYFYWYRQILGQKVEFLVSFYNNEISEKSEIFDDQFSVERPDGSNFTLKIRSTKLEDSAMYFCASSARGQGAKNIQYFGAGTRLSVL.

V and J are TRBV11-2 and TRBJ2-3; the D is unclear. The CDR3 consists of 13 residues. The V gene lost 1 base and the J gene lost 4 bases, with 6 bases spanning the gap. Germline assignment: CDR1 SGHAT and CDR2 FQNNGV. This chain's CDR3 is CASSLVRADTQYF. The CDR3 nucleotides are TGTGCCAGCAGCTTAGTTCGAGCAGATACGCAGTATTTT.

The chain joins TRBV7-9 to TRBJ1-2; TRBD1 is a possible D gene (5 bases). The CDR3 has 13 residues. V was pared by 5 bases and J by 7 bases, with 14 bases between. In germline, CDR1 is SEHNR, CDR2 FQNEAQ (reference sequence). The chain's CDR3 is CASSRDLVSGYTF. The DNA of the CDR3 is TGTGCCAGCAGCAGGGACCTAGTATCTGGCTACACCTTC.

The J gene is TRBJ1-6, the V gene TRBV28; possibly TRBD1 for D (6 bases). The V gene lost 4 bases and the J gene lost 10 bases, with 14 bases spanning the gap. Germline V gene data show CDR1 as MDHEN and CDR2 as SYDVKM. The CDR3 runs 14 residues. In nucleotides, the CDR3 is TGTGCCAGCAGTTCCTCAGGGGATCCCTCACCCCTCCACTTT. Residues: CASSSSGDPSPLHF.

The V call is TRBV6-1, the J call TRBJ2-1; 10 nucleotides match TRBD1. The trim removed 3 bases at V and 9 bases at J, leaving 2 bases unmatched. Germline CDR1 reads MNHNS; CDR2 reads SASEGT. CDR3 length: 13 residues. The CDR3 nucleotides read TGTGCCAGCAGTGACCGGGACAGGGGTGAGCAGTTCTTC. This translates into CASSDRDRGEQFF.

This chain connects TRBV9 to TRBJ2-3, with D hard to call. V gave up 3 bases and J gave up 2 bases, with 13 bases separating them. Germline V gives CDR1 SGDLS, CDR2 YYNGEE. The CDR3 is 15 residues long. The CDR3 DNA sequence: TGTGCCAGCAGCGCCGTCGAGCCATCCACAGATACGCAGTATTTT. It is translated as CASSAVEPSTDTQYF.